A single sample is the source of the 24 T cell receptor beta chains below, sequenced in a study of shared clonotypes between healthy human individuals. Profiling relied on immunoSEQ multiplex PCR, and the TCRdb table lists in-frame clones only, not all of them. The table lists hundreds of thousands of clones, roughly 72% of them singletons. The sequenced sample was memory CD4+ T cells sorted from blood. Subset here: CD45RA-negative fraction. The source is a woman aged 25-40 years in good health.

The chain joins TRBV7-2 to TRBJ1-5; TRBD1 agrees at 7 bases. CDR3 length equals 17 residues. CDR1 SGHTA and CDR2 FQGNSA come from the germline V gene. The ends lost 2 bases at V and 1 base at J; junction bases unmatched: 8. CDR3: CASSLRDSEWSNQPQHF. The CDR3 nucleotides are TGTGCCAGCAGCTTACGGGACAGTGAGTGGAGCAATCAGCCCCAGCATTTT.

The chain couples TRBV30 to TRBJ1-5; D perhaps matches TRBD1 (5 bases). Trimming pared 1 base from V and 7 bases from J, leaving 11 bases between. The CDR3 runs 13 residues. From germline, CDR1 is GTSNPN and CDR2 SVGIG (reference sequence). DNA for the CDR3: TGTGCCTGGAGTGGGGGGGAAGGCCAGCCCCAGCATTTT. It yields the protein CAWSGGEGQPQHF. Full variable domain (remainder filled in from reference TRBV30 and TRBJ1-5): SQTIHQWPATLVQPVGSPLSLECTVEGTSNPNLYWYRQAAGRGLQLLFYSVGIGQISSEVPQNLSASRPQDRQFILSSKKLLLSDSGFYLCAWSGGEGQPQHFGDGTRLSIL.

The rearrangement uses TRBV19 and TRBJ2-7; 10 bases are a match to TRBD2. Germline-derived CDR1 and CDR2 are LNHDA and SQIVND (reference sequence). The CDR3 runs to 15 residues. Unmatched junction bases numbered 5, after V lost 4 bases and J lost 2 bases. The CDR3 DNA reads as TGTGCCAGTAGTAGGGTAGCGGGAGGTCCCTACGAGCAGTACTTC. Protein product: CASSRVAGGPYEQYF.

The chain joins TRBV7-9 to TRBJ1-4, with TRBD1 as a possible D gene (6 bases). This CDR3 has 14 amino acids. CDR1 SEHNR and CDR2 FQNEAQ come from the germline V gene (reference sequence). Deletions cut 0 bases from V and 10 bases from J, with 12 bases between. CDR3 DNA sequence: TGTGCCAGCAGCTTAGCTCAGGGAGGGGGAAAACTGTTTTTT. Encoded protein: CASSLAQGGGKLFF.

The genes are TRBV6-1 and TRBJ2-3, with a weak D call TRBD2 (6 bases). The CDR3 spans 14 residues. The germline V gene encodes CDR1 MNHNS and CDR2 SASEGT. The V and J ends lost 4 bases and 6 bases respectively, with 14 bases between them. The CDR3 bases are TGTGCCAGCAGTGCGACTAGTTATCCGGATACGCAGTATTTT. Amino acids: CASSATSYPDTQYF.

The CDR3 DNA reads TGTGCCAGCAGCCGAGGGGGAGCAGACTACGAGCAGTACTTC. Residues: CASSRGGADYEQYF. The V and J genes are TRBV21-1 and TRBJ2-7; the DNA was not compared with TRBD1, the D call given in the table. TRBV21-1 is labeled a pseudogene. The CDR3 is 14 residues long.

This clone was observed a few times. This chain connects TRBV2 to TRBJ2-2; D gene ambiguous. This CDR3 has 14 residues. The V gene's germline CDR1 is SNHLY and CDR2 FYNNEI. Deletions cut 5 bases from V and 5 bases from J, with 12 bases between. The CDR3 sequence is CASSLNGVTGELFF. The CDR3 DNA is TGTGCCAGCAGTCTCAATGGGGTAACCGGGGAGCTGTTTTTT.

CDR3 sequence: CASRPGQQGTYEQYF. As DNA, the CDR3 is TGTGCCAGCAGACCCGGCCAGCAAGGAACCTACGAGCAGTACTTC. The chain combines TRBV6-6 with TRBJ2-7; D not certain. Trimming shortened V by 6 bases and J by 2 bases, and 17 bases separated the two germline ends. The CDR3 runs to 15 residues. The V gene's germline CDR1 is MNHNY and CDR2 SVGAGI (reference sequence).

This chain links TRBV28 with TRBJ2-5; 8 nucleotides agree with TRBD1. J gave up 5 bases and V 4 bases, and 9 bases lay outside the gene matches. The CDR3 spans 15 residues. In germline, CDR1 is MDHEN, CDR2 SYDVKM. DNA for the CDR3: TGTGCCAGCAGTTCCTTGGACAGGGTAGACGAGACCCAGTACTTC. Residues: CASSSLDRVDETQYF.

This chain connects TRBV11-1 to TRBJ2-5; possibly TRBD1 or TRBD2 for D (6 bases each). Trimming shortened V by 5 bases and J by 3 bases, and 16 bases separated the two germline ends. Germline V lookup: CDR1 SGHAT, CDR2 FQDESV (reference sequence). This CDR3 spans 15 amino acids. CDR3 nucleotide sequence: TGTGCCAGCAGCCAATACGGGGGCCTTGAAGAGACCCAGTACTTC. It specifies CASSQYGGLEETQYF.

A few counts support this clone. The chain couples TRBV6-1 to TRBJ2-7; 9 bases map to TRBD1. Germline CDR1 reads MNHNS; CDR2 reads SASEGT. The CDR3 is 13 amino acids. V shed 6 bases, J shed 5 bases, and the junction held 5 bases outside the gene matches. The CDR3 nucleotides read TGTGCCAGCAGCGCGGGACAGGGCCACGAGCAGTACTTC. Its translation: CASSAGQGHEQYF.

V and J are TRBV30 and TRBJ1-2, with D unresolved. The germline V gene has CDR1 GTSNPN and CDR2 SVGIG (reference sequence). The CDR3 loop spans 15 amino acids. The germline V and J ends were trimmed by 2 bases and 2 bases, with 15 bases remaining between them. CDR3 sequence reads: CAWSRKVRKNYGYTF. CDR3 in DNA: TGTGCCTGGAGTCGTAAGGTTCGGAAAAACTATGGCTACACCTTC.

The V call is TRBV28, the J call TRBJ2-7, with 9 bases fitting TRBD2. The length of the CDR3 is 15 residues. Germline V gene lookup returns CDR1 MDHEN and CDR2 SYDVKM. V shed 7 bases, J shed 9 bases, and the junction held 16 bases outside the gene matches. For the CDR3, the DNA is TGTGCCAGCACCCAACTAGCGGGTGGACCTTCAGGGCAGTACTTC. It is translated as CASTQLAGGPSGQYF.

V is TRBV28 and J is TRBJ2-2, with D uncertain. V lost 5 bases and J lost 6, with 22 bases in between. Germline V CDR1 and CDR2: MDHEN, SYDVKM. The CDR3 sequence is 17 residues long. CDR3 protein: CASSPPRSAGRPGELFF. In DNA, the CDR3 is TGTGCCAGCAGTCCGCCTCGGTCGGCCGGGCGTCCCGGGGAGCTGTTTTTT.

This CDR3 is CASKPGQVFSLGANVLTF. In DNA, the CDR3 is TGTGCCAGTAAACCGGGACAGGTCTTTTCTCTGGGGGCCAACGTCCTGACTTTC. V gene TRBV27 combines with J gene TRBJ2-6, with 8 bases identical to TRBD1. The ends lost 9 bases at V and 4 bases at J; junction bases unmatched: 17. From germline, CDR1 is MNHEY and CDR2 SMNVEV (reference sequence). This CDR3 region has 18 residues.

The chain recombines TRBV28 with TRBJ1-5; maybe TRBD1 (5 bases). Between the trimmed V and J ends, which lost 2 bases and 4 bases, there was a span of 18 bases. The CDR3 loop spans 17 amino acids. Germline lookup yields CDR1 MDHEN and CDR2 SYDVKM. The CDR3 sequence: CASSLISRGIGNQPQHF. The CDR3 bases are TGTGCCAGCAGTTTAATCAGTCGGGGGATTGGAAATCAGCCCCAGCATTTT.

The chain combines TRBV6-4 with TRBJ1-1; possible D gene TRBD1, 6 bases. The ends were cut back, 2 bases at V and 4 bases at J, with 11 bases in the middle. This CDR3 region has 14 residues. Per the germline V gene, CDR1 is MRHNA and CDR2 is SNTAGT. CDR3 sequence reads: CASSDGGPSTEAFF. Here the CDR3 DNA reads TGTGCCAGCAGTGACGGGGGCCCCAGCACTGAAGCTTTCTTT.

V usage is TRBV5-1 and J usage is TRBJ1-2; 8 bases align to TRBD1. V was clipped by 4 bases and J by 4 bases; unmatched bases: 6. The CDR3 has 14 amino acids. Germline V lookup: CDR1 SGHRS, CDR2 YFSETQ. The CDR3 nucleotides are TGCGCCAGCAGCCCCACCGGGACAGGCTATGGCTACACCTTC. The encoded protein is CASSPTGTGYGYTF.

The CDR3 nucleotides are TGTGCCAGCAGCCAATCTGAGGCGGGGACCAATGAGCAGTTCTTC. Its translation: CASSQSEAGTNEQFF. The V call is TRBV4-2, the J call TRBJ2-1, with a possible D match to TRBD2 (6 bases). The CDR3 extends over 15 amino acids. V was pared by 2 bases and J by 6 bases, with 14 bases between. Germline values: CDR1 LGHNA, CDR2 YNFKEQ.

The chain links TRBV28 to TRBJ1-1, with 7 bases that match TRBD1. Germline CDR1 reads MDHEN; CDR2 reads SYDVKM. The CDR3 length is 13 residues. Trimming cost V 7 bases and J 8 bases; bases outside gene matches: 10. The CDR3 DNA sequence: TGTGCCAGCAACTTCGGAGAGGGGGCCGAAGCTTTCTTT. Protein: CASNFGEGAEAFF.

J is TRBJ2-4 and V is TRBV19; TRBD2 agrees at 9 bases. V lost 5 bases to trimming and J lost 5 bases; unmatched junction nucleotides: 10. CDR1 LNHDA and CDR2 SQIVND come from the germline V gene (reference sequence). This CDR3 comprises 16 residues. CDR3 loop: CASSLMREGPQNIQYF. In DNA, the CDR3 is TGTGCCAGTAGTTTAATGCGGGAGGGCCCCCAAAACATTCAGTACTTC.

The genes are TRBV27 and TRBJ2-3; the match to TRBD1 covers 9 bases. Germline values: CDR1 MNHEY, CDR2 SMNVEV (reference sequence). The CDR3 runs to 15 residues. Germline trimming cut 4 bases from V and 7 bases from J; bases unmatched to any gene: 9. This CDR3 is CASSSSGQGRNTQYF. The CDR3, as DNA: TGTGCCAGCAGTTCCTCGGGACAGGGCAGAAATACGCAGTATTTT.

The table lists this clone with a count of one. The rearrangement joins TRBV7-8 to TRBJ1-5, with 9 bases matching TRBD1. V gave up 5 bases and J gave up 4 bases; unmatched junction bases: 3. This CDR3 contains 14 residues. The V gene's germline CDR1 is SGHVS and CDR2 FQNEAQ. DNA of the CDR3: TGTGCCAGCAGCGGAGGACAGGGGAATCAGCCCCAGCATTTT. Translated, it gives CASSGGQGNQPQHF.

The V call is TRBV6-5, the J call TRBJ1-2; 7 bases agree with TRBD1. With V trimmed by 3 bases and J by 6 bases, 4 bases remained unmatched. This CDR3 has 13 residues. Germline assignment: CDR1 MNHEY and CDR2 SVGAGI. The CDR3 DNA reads TGTGCCAGCAGTTATGACAGGGCAGATGGCTACACCTTC. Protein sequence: CASSYDRADGYTF.